Reported below is one T cell receptor beta chain. Original methodology: Amplifying reference gene primers gave estimates of nucleated cell counts. Produced via immunoSEQ multiplex PCR; TCRdb's table is partial and in-frame only. For V, J and clone size, that table is used; D and trimming come from the DNA. The table records a few hundred thousand clones, 75% to 90% of them present only once. This CDR3 spans 14 amino acids. Trimming stripped 5 bases from V and 2 bases from J, with 12 bases between. The V gene's germline CDR1 is LNHDA and CDR2 SQIVND (reference sequence). These data come from a study of blood T cell repertoires in COVID-19. Study-wide context: COVID-19 samples collected from the United States, Italy and Spain covered acute and convalescent phases. The cDNA or gDNA used as material had been derived from T cells, B-cell-depleted T cells, or PBMCs.

V and J are TRBV19 and TRBJ1-2; TRBD1 might be the D (5 bases). The sequence derives from a woman in her 70s with COVID-19, enrolled during active disease. The sequencing input was peripheral blood. The CDR3 reads CASSSRGGNYGYTF. The CDR3 nucleotides are TGTGCCAGTAGTTCACGGGGGGGGAACTATGGCTACACCTTC.